This TCR beta chain was sequenced for a study of memory CD4+ T cells and cytomegalovirus serostatus. Measured with immunoSEQ multiplex PCR; TCRdb has only the in-frame clones, and not every one. The data contain over 40,000 clones, about four fifths of them seen just once; the ten biggest clones take up 0.5% to 0.6%. The sort gate was single viable CD3+CD4+CD8-CD45RO+ cells for memory CD4+ T cells. The clonotype comes from an adult in good health and CMV-seronegative. Specimen: memory CD4+ T cells from blood.

The CDR3 DNA reads as TGTGCCAGCAGTGACAGGGAAAACACCGGGGAGCTGTTTTTT. It translates to CASSDRENTGELFF. J is TRBJ2-2 and V is TRBV2; D possibly corresponds to TRBD1 (5 bases). The CDR3 extends over 14 amino acids. The V gene lost 3 bases and the J gene lost 2 bases, with 7 bases spanning the gap. Germline assignment: CDR1 SNHLY and CDR2 FYNNEI.